These T cell receptor beta chains were read from a single sample in a study of CD8+ T cells in alopecia areata. Sequencing used immunoSEQ multiplex PCR; TCRdb keeps in-frame clones, though not all of them. The repertoire holds 95,000 to 100,000 clones, with 60% to 65% as singletons. Source: CD8+ T cells sorted from blood, taken at week 4, from a patient treated with tofacitinib. These receptors were collected from a human donor with alopecia areata. Each CDR3 is given with its conserved first and last residue. A D gene is named only where the DNA matches it firmly. Rows may omit the clone size; those that give it use once, few, many or a size class.

>.|TRBV25-1|.|TRBJ1-2
CASSMGPGYTF
TGTGCCAGCAGTATGGGACCTGGCTACACCTTC
>.|TRBV28|.|TRBJ2-4
CASGTALAKNIQYF
TGTGCCAGTGGGACGGCCCTAGCCAAAAACATTCAGTACTTC
>.|TRBV7-8|TRBD1|TRBJ1-5
CASSLDGTDSNQPQHF
TGTGCCAGCAGCTTAGATGGGACAGATAGCAATCAGCCCCAGCATTTT
>.|TRBV29-1|TRBD1|TRBJ1-1
CSVLDRANTEAFF
TGCAGCGTGCTGGACAGGGCGAACACTGAAGCTTTCTTT
>.|TRBV7-9|.|TRBJ2-3
CASSLWVTSTDTQYF
TGTGCCAGCAGCTTATGGGTGACTAGCACAGATACGCAGTATTTT
>.|TRBV6-5|.|TRBJ2-1
CASSYGQGFGNEQFF
TGTGCCAGCAGTTACGGGCAGGGATTTGGGAATGAGCAGTTCTTC
>once|TRBV6-5|.|TRBJ2-5
CASSYSNQGQETQYF
TGTGCCAGCAGTTACTCGAACCAGGGCCAAGAGACCCAGTACTTC
>.|TRBV7-8|.|TRBJ2-5
CASSLVAGRRGETQYF
TGTGCCAGCAGCTTAGTTGCGGGGAGGAGGGGAGAGACCCAGTACTTC
>.|TRBV4-1|TRBD1|TRBJ2-2
CASSQDGTAGSGELFF
TGCGCCAGCAGCCAGGATGGGACAGCAGGGTCCGGGGAGCTGTTTTTT
>.|TRBV27|TRBD2|TRBJ2-3
CASSDGTSGMGDTQYF
TGTGCCAGCAGTGACGGGACTAGCGGGATGGGAGATACGCAGTATTTT
>.|TRBV30|TRBD2|TRBJ2-7
CAWRAAGVGEQYF
TGTGCCTGGAGGGCAGCGGGAGTTGGGGAGCAGTACTTC
>.|TRBV4-1|.|TRBJ1-5
CASSQVLDQPQHF
TGCGCCAGCAGCCAGGTGTTAGATCAGCCCCAGCATTTT
>.|TRBV29-1|TRBD1|TRBJ2-7
CSVEDLGQVGYEQYF
TGCAGCGTTGAAGATCTCGGACAGGTTGGGTACGAGCAGTACTTC
>few|TRBV27|.|TRBJ2-7
CASSLRRHYEQYF
TGTGCCAGCAGTTTGAGACGGCACTACGAGCAGTACTTC
>.|TRBV4-3|TRBD1|TRBJ2-5
CASSQGGTGQETQYF
TGCGCCAGCAGCCAAGGGGGGACAGGCCAAGAGACCCAGTACTTC
>few|TRBV7-9|.|TRBJ1-2
CASSLALEGVAGYTF
TGTGCCAGCAGCTTAGCGTTGGAGGGAGTTGCTGGCTACACCTTC
>.|TRBV4-2|.|TRBJ1-2
CASSYKEAANYGYTF
TGTGCCAGCAGCTATAAGGAGGCCGCTAACTATGGCTACACCTTC
>.|TRBV9|.|TRBJ2-1
CASGLYNEQFF
TGTGCCAGCGGGCTATACAATGAGCAGTTCTTC
>.|TRBV9|TRBD1|TRBJ2-7
CASSVTGQGTYEQYF
TGTGCCAGCAGCGTAACAGGACAGGGTACCTACGAGCAGTACTTC
>.|TRBV27|.|TRBJ1-1
CASQVLGLNTEAFF
TGTGCCAGCCAGGTCCTCGGATTGAACACTGAAGCTTTCTTT
>few|TRBV6-4|.|TRBJ2-6
CASSATDRLSGANVLTF
TGTGCCAGCAGCGCGACAGACCGGCTCTCTGGGGCCAACGTCCTGACTTTC
>once|TRBV6-1|TRBD2|TRBJ2-1
CASGQRGQYNEQFF
TGTGCCAGCGGCCAGCGGGGGCAATACAATGAGCAGTTCTTC
>few|TRBV10-3|.|TRBJ2-7
CAIGLSGNYEQYF
TGTGCCATCGGACTCTCGGGGAACTACGAGCAGTACTTC
>.|TRBV7-8|TRBD2|TRBJ2-7
CASSLVVTSGRSYEQYF
TGTGCCAGCAGCTTAGTGGTCACTAGCGGGAGATCGTACGAGCAGTACTTC
>.|TRBV29-1|TRBD1|TRBJ2-2
CSVEDLSGTGFPGELFF
TGCAGCGTTGAAGATTTATCCGGGACAGGGTTCCCCGGGGAGCTGTTTTTT
>once|TRBV27|.|TRBJ2-3
CASSLAGTQYF
TGTGCCAGCAGTTTGGCCGGTACGCAGTATTTT
>.|TRBV5-1|TRBD1|TRBJ1-1
CASSLYEGASTEAFF
TGCGCCAGCAGCTTGTATGAGGGGGCGAGTACTGAAGCTTTCTTT
>once|TRBV29-1|.|TRBJ1-2
CSVVIGQPSYGYTF
TGCAGCGTTGTTATAGGACAGCCCAGCTATGGCTACACCTTC